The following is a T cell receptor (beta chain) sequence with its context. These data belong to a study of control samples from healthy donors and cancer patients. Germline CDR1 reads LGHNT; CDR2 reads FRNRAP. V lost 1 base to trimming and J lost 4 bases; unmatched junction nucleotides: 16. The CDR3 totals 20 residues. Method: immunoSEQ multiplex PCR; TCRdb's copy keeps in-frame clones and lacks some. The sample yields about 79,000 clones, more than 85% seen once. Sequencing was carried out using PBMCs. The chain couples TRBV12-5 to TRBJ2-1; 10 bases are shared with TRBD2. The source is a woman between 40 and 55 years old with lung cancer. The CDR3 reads CASGLGILWLAGESYNEQFF. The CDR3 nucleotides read TGTGCTAGTGGTTTGGGTATTTTGTGGCTAGCGGGGGAATCTTACAATGAGCAGTTCTTC. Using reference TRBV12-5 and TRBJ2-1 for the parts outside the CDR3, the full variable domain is DARVTQTPRHKVTEMGQEVTMRCQPILGHNTVFWYRQTMMQGLELLAYFRNRAPLDDSGMPKDRFSAEMPDATLATLKIQPSEPRDSAVYFCASGLGILWLAGESYNEQFFGPGTRLTVL.